This T cell receptor beta chain is drawn from a study of breast tumors, draining lymph nodes, adjacent tissues. Whole-study results and caveats: Tumors had less TCR diversity than lymph nodes, more than nontumor tissue. Findings are consistent with lymph node origin and intratumoral expansion of most tumor T cells.

TCRdb reprocessed the multiplex PCR reads with MiXCR, giving one entry per CDR3 protein. This table holds some 250,000 distinct CDR3 sequences, less than 45% found once. A word on this clonotype: Its antigen is unidentified.

The lymph nodes were axillary draining lymph nodes from breast cancer patients. In germline, CDR1 is WSHSY, CDR2 SAAADI. The CDR3 is made up of 15 amino acids. Losses at the gene ends were 5 bases for V and 0 bases for J; bases not matched to a gene: 4. Sequencing used axillary lymph node tissue. The genes are TRBV10-2 and TRBJ2-1; 7 bases fit TRBD1. The clonotype comes from a female donor with breast cancer. Some clones in this sample may be carry-over from other donors' samples. The DNA of the CDR3 is TGCGCCAGCAGTTCTGGGACAGACTCCTACAATGAGCAGTTCTTC. It translates to CASSSGTDSYNEQFF.